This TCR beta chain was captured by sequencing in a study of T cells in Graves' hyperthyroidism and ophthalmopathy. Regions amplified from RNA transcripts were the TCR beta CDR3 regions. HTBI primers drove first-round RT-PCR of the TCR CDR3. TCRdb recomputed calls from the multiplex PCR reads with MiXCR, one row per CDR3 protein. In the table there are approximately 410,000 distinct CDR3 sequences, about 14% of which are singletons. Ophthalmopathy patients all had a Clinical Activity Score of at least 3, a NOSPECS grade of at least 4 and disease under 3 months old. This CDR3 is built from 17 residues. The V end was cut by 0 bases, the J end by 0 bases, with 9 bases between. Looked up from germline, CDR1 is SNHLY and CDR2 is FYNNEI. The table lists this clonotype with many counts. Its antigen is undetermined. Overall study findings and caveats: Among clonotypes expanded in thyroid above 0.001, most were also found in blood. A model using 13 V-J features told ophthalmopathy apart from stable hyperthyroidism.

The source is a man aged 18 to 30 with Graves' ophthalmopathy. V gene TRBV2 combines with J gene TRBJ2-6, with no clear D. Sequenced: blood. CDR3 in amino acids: CASSEAGRASGANVLTF. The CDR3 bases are TGTGCCAGCAGTGAAGCTGGAAGGGCCTCTGGGGCCAACGTCCTGACTTTC.